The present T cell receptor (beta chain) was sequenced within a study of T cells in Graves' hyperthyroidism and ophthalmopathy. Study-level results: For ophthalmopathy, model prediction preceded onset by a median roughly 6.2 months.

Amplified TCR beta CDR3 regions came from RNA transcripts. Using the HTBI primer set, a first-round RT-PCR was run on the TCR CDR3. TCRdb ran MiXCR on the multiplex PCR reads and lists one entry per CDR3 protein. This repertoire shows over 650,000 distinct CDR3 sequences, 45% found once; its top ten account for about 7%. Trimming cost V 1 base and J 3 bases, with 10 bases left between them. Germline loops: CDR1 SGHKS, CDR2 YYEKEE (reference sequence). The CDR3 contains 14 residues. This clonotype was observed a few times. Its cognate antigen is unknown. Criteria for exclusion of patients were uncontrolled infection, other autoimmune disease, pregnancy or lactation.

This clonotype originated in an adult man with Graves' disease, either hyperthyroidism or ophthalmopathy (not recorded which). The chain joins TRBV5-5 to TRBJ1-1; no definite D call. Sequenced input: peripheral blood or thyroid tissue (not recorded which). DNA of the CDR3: TGTGCCAGCAGCTTGTCGGCAGATGACACTGAAGCTTTCTTT. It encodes CASSLSADDTEAFF.